The 31 T cell receptor beta chains reported below all come from one sample, sequenced in a study of cytotoxic CD8 clonotypes in ibrutinib-treated CLL. Sequencing used immunoSEQ multiplex PCR; TCRdb keeps in-frame clones, though not all of them. The repertoire holds around 26,000 clones, with more than 65% as singletons. The sample was PBMCs, taken after 12 months of ibrutinib treatment. The receptors were sampled from a human donor with chronic lymphocytic leukemia.

The genes are TRBV5-1 and TRBJ2-1; tentative D call: TRBD1 (5 bases). V dropped 2 bases and J dropped 7 bases, with 16 bases sitting between them. The CDR3 totals 15 residues. Germline CDR1 and CDR2: SGHRS and YFSETQ. DNA of the CDR3: TGCGCCAGCAGCTTATCAGGGCCCCCGAATAATGAGCAGTTCTTC. It translates to CASSLSGPPNNEQFF.

DNA of the CDR3: TGTGCCAGCAGTTCCCCCTATACAGGGGGAAACGACGAGCAGTACTTC. It encodes CASSSPYTGGNDEQYF. V is TRBV28 and J is TRBJ2-7, with TRBD1 identical over 8 bases. Per the germline V gene, CDR1 is MDHEN and CDR2 is SYDVKM. The ends lost 4 bases at V and 5 bases at J; junction bases unmatched: 13. The CDR3 loop spans 16 amino acids.

The chain joins TRBV19 to TRBJ2-2; no clear D gene. Germline CDR1 and CDR2: LNHDA and SQIVND (reference sequence). This CDR3 has 14 amino acids. Trimming pared 5 bases from V and 0 bases from J, leaving 7 bases between. CDR3 in DNA: TGTGCCAGTAGTCCAGGCACGAACACCGGGGAGCTGTTTTTT. Translated: CASSPGTNTGELFF.

The chain recombines TRBV19 with TRBJ2-7; 7 bases agree with TRBD2. V trimming: 3 bases; J trimming: 0 bases; junction bases outside the gene matches: 5. The CDR3 covers 15 residues. In germline, CDR1 is LNHDA, CDR2 SQIVND (reference sequence). The CDR3 sequence: CASSIGSSGSYEQYF. The CDR3 DNA reads as TGTGCCAGTAGTATTGGTTCTAGCGGCTCCTACGAGCAGTACTTC.

This chain uses TRBV7-2 with TRBJ2-1, with TRBD2 as a possible D gene (5 bases). The CDR3 is 15 residues long. Germline loops: CDR1 SGHTA, CDR2 FQGNSA. Between the trimmed V and J ends, which lost 4 bases and 4 bases, there was a span of 14 bases. The CDR3 DNA sequence: TGTGCCAGCAGCTACCAGGAGGCCCAGTACAATGAGCAGTTCTTC. This gives the protein CASSYQEAQYNEQFF.

The chain links TRBV4-1 to TRBJ1-4; 9 nucleotides line up with TRBD1. Looked up from germline, CDR1 is MGHRA and CDR2 is YSYEKL. The V segment lost 4 bases and the J segment 6 bases; nucleotides outside the gene matches: 3. The CDR3 covers 14 residues. The DNA of the CDR3 is TGCGCCAGCAGCCGAGGACAGGGGTATGAAAAACTGTTTTTT. This codes for CASSRGQGYEKLFF.

CDR3 residues: CASSTRDRRFDEQFF. CDR3 coding DNA: TGTGCCAGCTCAACCCGGGACCGGAGGTTCGATGAGCAGTTCTTC. This chain connects TRBV18 to TRBJ2-1; perhaps D is TRBD1 or TRBD2 (5 bases each). The V gene's germline CDR1 is KGHSH and CDR2 LQKENI. V lost 5 bases to trimming and J lost 8 bases, with 19 bases between them. This CDR3 has 15 residues.

The chain is built from TRBV28 and TRBJ1-1, with D perhaps TRBD1 (5 bases). This CDR3 has 17 residues. V lost 4 bases, J lost 0 bases, and 18 bases lay in between. Germline V gives CDR1 MDHEN, CDR2 SYDVKM. CDR3 protein: CASSSGTAGRVNTEAFF. The DNA for the CDR3 is TGTGCCAGCAGTTCCGGGACGGCCGGGAGGGTGAACACTGAAGCTTTCTTT.

The chain combines TRBV18 with TRBJ1-5, with D maybe TRBD1 (5 bases). CDR1 and CDR2 (germline): KGHSH, LQKENI. Between the trimmed V and J ends, which lost 1 base and 4 bases, there was a span of 8 bases. The CDR3 is 14 amino acids. This CDR3 reads CASSPQGLNQPQHF. In nucleotides, the CDR3 is TGTGCCAGCTCACCACAGGGACTGAATCAGCCCCAGCATTTT.

V gene TRBV11-2 combines with J gene TRBJ1-5; 7 bases map to TRBD1. The germline V gene encodes CDR1 SGHAT and CDR2 FQNNGV. The CDR3 totals 14 residues. V trimming: 5 bases; J trimming: 6 bases; junction bases outside the gene matches: 7. The CDR3 here is CASSRQGGIQPQHF. The CDR3 coding sequence is TGTGCCAGCAGCCGACAGGGAGGAATTCAGCCCCAGCATTTT.

The V gene is TRBV2, the J gene TRBJ2-2, with D possibly being TRBD1 (5 bases). The CDR3 runs to 13 residues. Germline V gene lookup returns CDR1 SNHLY and CDR2 FYNNEI. Trimming took 10 bases from V and 4 from J, leaving 13 bases between them. In DNA, the CDR3 is TGTGCCAAACGACAGCCGCCCACCGGGGAGCTGTTTTTT. Its translation: CAKRQPPTGELFF.

The rearrangement uses TRBV7-2 and TRBJ2-7; D remains ambiguous. Trimming stripped 1 base from V and 6 bases from J, with 10 bases between. Germline V gives CDR1 SGHTA, CDR2 FQGNSA. The CDR3 covers 13 residues. CDR3 in amino acids: CASSLGIIGEQYF. As DNA, the CDR3 is TGTGCCAGCAGCTTAGGTATTATCGGCGAGCAGTACTTC.

This clone was picked up a small number of times. This chain joins TRBV6-4 and TRBJ2-2; D may be TRBD1 or TRBD2 (5 bases each). Per germline, CDR1 MRHNA and CDR2 SNTAGT. The CDR3 runs to 16 residues. Trimming removed 2 bases from V and 3 bases from J, with 13 bases in between. CDR3: CASSDGAGSDTGELFF. The CDR3 coding sequence is TGTGCCAGCAGTGACGGGGCAGGGAGTGACACCGGGGAGCTGTTTTTT.

The V and J genes are TRBV19 and TRBJ1-2, with D possibly being TRBD1 (5 bases). CDR3 length: 16 amino acids. V shed 6 bases and J shed 6 bases, with 23 bases lying between them. CDR1 LNHDA and CDR2 SQIVND come from the germline V gene (reference sequence). The chain's CDR3 is CASSTTYLGTEDGYTF. DNA of the CDR3: TGTGCCAGTAGCACCACCTACCTCGGGACGGAAGATGGCTACACCTTC. The full variable domain, completed using reference TRBV19 and TRBJ1-2, is DGGITQSPKYLFRKEGQNVTLSCEQNLNHDAMYWYRQDPGQGLRLIYYSQIVNDFQKGDIAEGYSVSREKKESFPLTVTSAQKNPTAFYLCASSTTYLGTEDGYTFGSGTRLTVV.

Only a few counts were recorded for this clone. This rearrangement joins TRBV28 to TRBJ1-5; maybe TRBD1 (5 bases). The CDR3 is made up of 18 amino acids. V lost 3 bases and J lost 3, with 21 bases in between. Per the germline V gene, CDR1 is MDHEN and CDR2 is SYDVKM. The chain's CDR3 is CASSFPMAGTLSNQPQHF. DNA for the CDR3: TGTGCCAGCAGTTTTCCGATGGCAGGGACCCTTTCCAATCAGCCCCAGCATTTT. Using reference TRBV28 and TRBJ1-5 for the parts outside the CDR3, the full variable domain is DVKVTQSSRYLVKRTGEKVFLECVQDMDHENMFWYRQDPGLGLRLIYFSYDVKMKEKGDIPEGYSVSREKKERFSLILESASTNQTSMYLCASSFPMAGTLSNQPQHFGDGTRLSIL.

The chain carries TRBV5-1 and TRBJ2-5; D may correspond to TRBD1 or TRBD2 (6 bases each). CDR1 and CDR2 from the germline V gene are SGHRS and YFSETQ. The germline V and J ends were trimmed by 0 bases and 1 base, with 13 bases remaining between them. This CDR3 is 16 amino acids long. This chain's CDR3 is CASSLDAGGPQETQYF. The DNA for the CDR3 is TGCGCCAGCAGCTTGGATGCCGGGGGCCCCCAAGAGACCCAGTACTTC.

In this sample, this clone turned up many times. The chain couples TRBV21-1 to TRBJ2-2; the table gives TRBD2 as D, unverified against the DNA. TRBV21-1 corresponds to a pseudogene. The CDR3 extends over 19 amino acids. CDR3 DNA: TGTGCCAGCAGCAAAGCCTGTACTAGCGGGGGGGCCAGCACCGGGGAGCTGTTTTTT. Its translation is CASSKACTSGGASTGELFF.

CDR3 sequence reads: CASSLAQGAPLYNEQFF. Here the CDR3 DNA reads TGTGCCAGCAGCTTAGCCCAGGGAGCCCCCCTCTACAATGAGCAGTTCTTC. The V gene is TRBV11-1, the J gene TRBJ2-1, with D perhaps given as TRBD1 or TRBD2 (5 bases each). Germline loops: CDR1 SGHAT, CDR2 FQDESV (reference sequence). V was clipped by 0 bases and J by 3 bases, with 15 bases between them. The CDR3 extends over 17 amino acids. The full variable domain, in which reference TRBV11-1 and TRBJ2-1 provide the parts outside the CDR3, is EAEVAQSPRYKITEKSQAVAFWCDPISGHATLYWYRQILGQGPELLVQFQDESVVDDSQLPKDRFSAERLKGVDSTLKIQPAELGDSAMYLCASSLAQGAPLYNEQFFGPGTRLTVL.

This chain joins TRBV4-1 and TRBJ2-1, with 8 nucleotides matching TRBD1. Germline V gene lookup returns CDR1 MGHRA and CDR2 YSYEKL. V trimming: 3 bases; J trimming: 12 bases; junction bases outside the gene matches: 4. CDR3 length equals 12 residues. Here the CDR3 DNA reads TGCGCCAGCAGCCAGGGGACAGGCACGCAGTTCTTC. Translated: CASSQGTGTQFF.

The chain carries TRBV6-5 and TRBJ1-2, with D perhaps matching TRBD1 (5 bases). With 6 bases removed from V and 4 bases from J, the gap between germline ends came to 12 bases. CDR1 and CDR2 (germline): MNHEY, SVGAGI. CDR3 length equals 13 residues. The chain's CDR3 is CASSHRDGYGYTF. CDR3 nucleotide sequence: TGTGCCAGCAGCCACCGGGACGGCTATGGCTACACCTTC.

The chain recombines TRBV2 with TRBJ1-6; D remains unclear. CDR3 length: 16 residues. Germline V lookup: CDR1 SNHLY, CDR2 FYNNEI. Trimming took 6 bases from V and 4 from J, leaving 16 bases between them. This chain's CDR3 is CASSPRVGTYNSPLHF. For the CDR3, the DNA is TGTGCCAGCAGCCCCCGAGTTGGCACGTATAATTCACCCCTCCACTTT.

This sequence joins TRBV29-1 and TRBJ1-1, with D hard to call. V lost 5 bases to trimming and J lost 1 base, with 11 bases between them. The germline V gene has CDR1 SQVTM and CDR2 ANQGSEA. This CDR3 contains 13 residues. The CDR3 here is CSVRHKQNTEAFF. DNA for the CDR3: TGCAGCGTTCGACACAAACAGAACACTGAAGCTTTCTTT.

The V call is TRBV5-1, the J call TRBJ2-7, with D possibly TRBD1 on 7 matching bases. Germline loops: CDR1 SGHRS, CDR2 YFSETQ. This CDR3 contains 14 residues. Deletions cut 0 bases from V and 3 bases from J, with 10 bases between. In DNA form, the CDR3 reads TGCGCCAGCAGCTTGGCAGGGGGGTACTACGAGCAGTACTTC. It codes for CASSLAGGYYEQYF.

V and J are TRBV29-1 and TRBJ1-4, with 7 bases that match TRBD1. This CDR3 contains 14 residues. The J segment lost 12 bases and the V segment lost 5 bases, leaving 15 bases of the junction unmatched. Germline CDR1 SQVTM, CDR2 ANQGSEA. In DNA, the CDR3 is TGCAGCGTTCTCAACCCAGGGGGAATTGGGGAACTGTTTTTT. It is translated as CSVLNPGGIGELFF.

This sequence joins TRBV11-3 and TRBJ2-3, with 8 bases lining up with TRBD2. The V gene end was trimmed by 3 bases and the J gene end by 1 base; junction bases not matched to a gene: 0. Germline loops: CDR1 SGHNT, CDR2 YENEEA. The CDR3 is made up of 14 amino acids. In DNA, the CDR3 is TGTGCCAGCAGCTTTAGCGGGGGCACAGATACGCAGTATTTT. It translates to CASSFSGGTDTQYF.

The chain links TRBV19 to TRBJ2-3; TRBD2 aligns across 9 bases. The CDR3 sequence is 18 residues long. Losses at the gene ends were 5 bases for V and 2 bases for J; bases not matched to a gene: 14. Germline assignment: CDR1 LNHDA and CDR2 SQIVND (reference sequence). CDR3 nucleotides: TGTGCCAGTAGTCTCTTCGCTTGGGGCGGGGGGGCCACAGATACGCAGTATTTT. Protein sequence: CASSLFAWGGGATDTQYF.

V gene TRBV18 combines with J gene TRBJ2-7; D is unclear. The CDR3 runs 12 residues. V dropped 4 bases and J dropped 6 bases, with 10 bases sitting between them. Germline CDR1 and CDR2: KGHSH and LQKENI. The CDR3: CASSRQGAEQYF. The CDR3 coding sequence is TGTGCCAGCTCACGTCAAGGAGCCGAGCAGTACTTC.

The chain joins TRBV7-3 to TRBJ2-2; D is ambiguous. Germline values: CDR1 SGHTA, CDR2 FQGTGA. V was clipped by 3 bases and J by 4 bases, with 9 bases between them. The CDR3 spans 14 residues. CDR3 sequence (DNA): TGTGCCAGCAGCTTTAGTATGGGCACCGGGGAGCTGTTTTTT. Encoded protein: CASSFSMGTGELFF. The variable domain in full, completed from reference TRBV7-3 and TRBJ2-2, reads GAGVSQTPSNKVTEKGKYVELRCDPISGHTALYWYRQSLGQGPEFLIYFQGTGAADDSGLPNDRFFAVRPEGSVSTLKIQRTERGDSAVYLCASSFSMGTGELFFGEGSRLTVL.

The chain couples TRBV18 to TRBJ2-5; tentative D call: TRBD1 (6 bases). CDR3 size: 14 residues. Trimming cost V 3 bases and J 5 bases, with 13 bases left between them. CDR1 and CDR2 from the germline V gene are KGHSH and LQKENI. CDR3: CASSPDSRGETQYF. In nucleotides, the CDR3 is TGTGCCAGCTCACCGGACAGCCGAGGGGAGACCCAGTACTTC.

This chain joins TRBV7-2 and TRBJ2-5; tentatively, D is TRBD1 (6 bases). The CDR3 runs to 13 residues. Germline V gives CDR1 SGHTA, CDR2 FQGNSA. With 4 bases removed from V and 2 bases from J, the gap between germline ends came to 8 bases. In DNA, the CDR3 is TGTGCCAGCAGCTGGACAGATCAAGAGACCCAGTACTTC. Amino acids: CASSWTDQETQYF.

The rearrangement links TRBV2 to TRBJ1-3; 7 positions agree with TRBD1. The germline gives CDR1 SNHLY, CDR2 FYNNEI. V shed 6 bases, J shed 9 bases, and the junction held 17 bases outside the gene matches. The CDR3 has 16 residues. CDR3 in DNA: TGTGCCAGCAGCGACGGGGACAGAGTGGGGTGGGGCACCATATATTTT. It codes for CASSDGDRVGWGTIYF.